Listed below are T cell receptor beta chains from one sample, sequenced in a study of blood T cell repertoires in COVID-19. TCRdb's copy holds only in-frame clones and misses some; the assay was immunoSEQ multiplex PCR. The table includes roughly 210,000 clones, around four fifths detected once. The sample comprised peripheral blood. These receptors were collected from a woman of 80 years or more with COVID-19, enrolled during active disease. The CDR3 runs from the conserved cysteine through the conserved F or W. Fields, in order: clone size, J gene, D gene, V gene, CDR3 protein, CDR3 DNA. The D gene is left open where the match is weak. For some rows the clone size is stated as once, few or many, or as a class when expanded; others skip it.

>.|TRBJ2-5|TRBD2|TRBV12-3/TRBV12-4
CASSWTSQETQYF
TGTGCCAGCAGTTGGACTAGTCAAGAGACCCAGTACTTC
>.|TRBJ2-3|TRBD2|TRBV5-4
CASSERGGRTDTQYF
TGTGCCAGCAGCGAGCGGGGGGGCAGGACAGATACGCAGTATTTT
>once|TRBJ1-5|.|TRBV28
CASSLGGSQPQHF
TGTGCCAGCAGTTTGGGAGGCTCCCAGCCCCAGCATTTT
>.|TRBJ1-2|TRBD1|TRBV10-1
CASSPTGHYGYTF
TGCGCCAGCAGCCCGACAGGGCACTATGGCTACACCTTC
>.|TRBJ1-1|.|TRBV28
CASRPLDRRNTEAFF
TGTGCCAGCAGACCCCTCGACAGGCGGAACACTGAAGCTTTCTTT
>.|TRBJ1-3|.|TRBV19
CASSPDRRSGNTIYF
TGTGCCAGTAGCCCCGACAGAAGATCTGGAAACACCATATATTTT
>.|TRBJ2-7|.|TRBV30
CAWAASRSEQYF
TGTGCCTGGGCCGCCTCCAGGTCCGAGCAGTACTTC
>.|TRBJ2-3|TRBD2|TRBV7-9
CASSFGGRGTDTQYF
TGTGCCAGCAGCTTCGGCGGGCGGGGGACAGATACGCAGTATTTT
>.|TRBJ1-1|.|TRBV3-1/TRBV3-2
CASSQDLLQASNTEAFF
TGTGCCAGCAGCCAAGATCTCCTACAGGCTTCCAACACTGAAGCTTTCTTT
>.|TRBJ1-2|TRBD1|TRBV6-1
CASRDRSNYGYTF
TGTGCCAGCAGGGACAGGTCTAACTATGGCTACACCTTC
>.|TRBJ2-5|TRBD2|TRBV7-9
CASSSRLAGGQETQYF
TGTGCCAGCAGCTCCCGACTAGCGGGGGGACAAGAGACCCAGTACTTC
>.|TRBJ2-5|TRBD2|TRBV28
CASSFSRGGKETQYF
TGTGCCAGCAGCTTTTCTCGGGGGGGGAAAGAGACCCAGTACTTC
>.|TRBJ1-6|.|TRBV28
CASRRDGTRNSPLHF
TGTGCCAGCAGACGGGACGGGACTAGGAATTCACCCCTCCACTTT
>once|TRBJ2-2|.|TRBV10-3
CAISLSRSAGTGELFF
TGTGCCATCAGTTTGAGTCGCTCGGCAGGGACCGGGGAGCTGTTTTTT
>.|TRBJ1-1|.|TRBV6-6
CAGSQDSYTEAFF
TGTGCCGGCAGTCAGGACAGTTACACTGAAGCTTTCTTT
>.|TRBJ1-2|TRBD1|TRBV28
CASSPQGADNYGYTF
TGTGCCAGCAGCCCCCAGGGGGCAGATAACTATGGCTACACCTTC
>.|TRBJ1-1|.|TRBV6-1
CASSESRGGTEAFF
TGTGCCAGCAGTGAATCCCGGGGGGGAACTGAAGCTTTCTTT
>.|TRBJ2-7|.|TRBV25-1
CASSEPRAGEQYF
TGTGCCAGCAGTGAACCGAGGGCGGGGGAGCAGTACTTC
>few|TRBJ1-2|TRBD1|TRBV6-5
CASSPRTGGTVGYTF
TGTGCCAGCAGTCCCCGGACAGGGGGCACGGTAGGCTACACCTTC
>.|TRBJ1-4|.|TRBV19
CASSILFRSPNEKLFF
TGTGCCAGTAGTATATTGTTCAGGTCCCCTAATGAAAAACTGTTTTTT
>.|TRBJ1-6|.|TRBV18
CASSPRGGAGSLSPLHF
TGTGCCAGCTCACCCCGCGGAGGGGCCGGTTCTTTATCACCCCTCCACTTT